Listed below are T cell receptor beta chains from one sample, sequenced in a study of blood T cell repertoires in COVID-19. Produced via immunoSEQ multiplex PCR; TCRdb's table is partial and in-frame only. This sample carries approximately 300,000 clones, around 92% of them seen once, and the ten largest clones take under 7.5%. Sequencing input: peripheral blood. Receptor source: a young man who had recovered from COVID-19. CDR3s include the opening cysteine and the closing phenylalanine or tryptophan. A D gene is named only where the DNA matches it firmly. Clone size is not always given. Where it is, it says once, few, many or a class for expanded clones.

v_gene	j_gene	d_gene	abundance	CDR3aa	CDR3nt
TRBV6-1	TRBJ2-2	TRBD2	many	CASSELADTGELFF	TGTGCCAGCAGTGAACTAGCGGACACCGGGGAGCTGTTTTTT
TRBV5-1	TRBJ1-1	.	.	CASSQQGNTEAFF	TGCGCCAGCAGCCAGCAGGGGAACACTGAAGCTTTCTTT
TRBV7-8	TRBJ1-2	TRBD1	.	CASSSTGGGYTF	TGTGCCAGCAGCTCAACAGGGGGTGGCTACACCTTC
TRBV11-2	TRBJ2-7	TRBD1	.	CASSAGQGYEQYF	TGTGCCAGCAGCGCGGGACAGGGATACGAGCAGTACTTC
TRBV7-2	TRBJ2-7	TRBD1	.	CASSFTGDYEQYF	TGTGCCAGCAGCTTTACAGGGGACTACGAGCAGTACTTC
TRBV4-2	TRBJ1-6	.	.	CASSQDVTGSGSNSPLHF	TGTGCCAGCAGCCAAGATGTTACAGGGTCGGGGTCTAATTCACCCCTCCACTTT
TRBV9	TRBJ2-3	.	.	CASSQSGGHDTQYF	TGTGCCAGCAGCCAATCGGGGGGCCATGATACGCAGTATTTT
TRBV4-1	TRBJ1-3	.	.	CASSQDPGAGNTIYF	TGCGCCAGCAGCCAAGATCCAGGGGCCGGGAACACCATATATTTT
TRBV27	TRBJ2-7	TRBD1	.	CASYRQGHSYEQYF	TGTGCCAGCTATAGACAGGGGCACTCCTACGAGCAGTACTTC
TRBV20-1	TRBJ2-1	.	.	CSARGQTSSYNEQFF	TGCAGTGCTCGTGGACAGACGAGCTCCTACAATGAGCAGTTCTTC
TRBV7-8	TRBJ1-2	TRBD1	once	CASSLEGQADGYTF	TGTGCCAGCAGCTTAGAGGGACAGGCTGATGGCTACACCTTC
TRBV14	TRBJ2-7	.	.	CASSLGGGGYEQYF	TGTGCCAGCAGCCTCGGAGGGGGGGGCTACGAGCAGTACTTC
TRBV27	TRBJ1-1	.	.	CASREGQRHMNTEAFF	TGTGCCAGCAGGGAGGGGCAGAGACATATGAACACTGAAGCTTTCTTT
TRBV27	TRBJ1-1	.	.	CASSLTGVGRLNTEAFF	TGTGCCAGCTCTCTCACGGGGGTGGGCAGACTAAACACTGAAGCTTTCTTT
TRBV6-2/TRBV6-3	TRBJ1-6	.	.	CASSSTGIHNSPLHF	TGTGCCAGCAGTTCCACGGGGATCCACAATTCACCCCTCCACTTT
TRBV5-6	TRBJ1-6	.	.	CASSATGFGPLHF	TGTGCCAGCAGCGCTACAGGGTTCGGGCCCCTCCACTTT
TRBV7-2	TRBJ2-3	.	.	CASSRRLADTQYF	TGTGCCAGCAGCCGAAGACTAGCAGATACGCAGTATTTT
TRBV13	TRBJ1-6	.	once	CASSLGAGPSSYNSPLHF	TGTGCCAGCAGCTTAGGGGCAGGTCCGAGCTCCTATAATTCACCCCTCCACTTT
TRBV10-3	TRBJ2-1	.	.	CATTQREINEQFF	TGTGCCACAACCCAACGGGAGATCAATGAGCAGTTCTTC
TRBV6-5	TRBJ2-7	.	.	CASSYSQQDLSYEQYF	TGTGCCAGCAGTTACTCCCAACAGGACCTCTCCTACGAGCAGTACTTC
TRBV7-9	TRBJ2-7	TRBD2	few	CASSPPGGSSYEQYF	TGTGCCAGCAGCCCCCCGGGCGGGAGCTCCTACGAGCAGTACTTC
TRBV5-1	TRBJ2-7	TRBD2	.	CASSLRGSGSSYEQYF	TGCGCCAGCAGCCTCCGGGGAAGCGGGAGTTCCTACGAGCAGTACTTC
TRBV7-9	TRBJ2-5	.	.	CASSLGAGLARETQYF	TGTGCCAGCAGCTTAGGCGCAGGCTTAGCGAGAGAGACCCAGTACTTC
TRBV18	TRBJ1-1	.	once	CASSGAPNTEAFF	TGTGCCAGCTCGGGGGCACCGAACACTGAAGCTTTCTTT
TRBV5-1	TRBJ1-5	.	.	CASSLWASDDNQPQHF	TGCGCCAGCAGCTTGTGGGCTTCCGACGACAATCAGCCCCAGCATTTT
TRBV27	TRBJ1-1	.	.	CASSLRWEGTEAFF	TGTGCCAGCAGTTTAAGGTGGGAGGGCACTGAAGCTTTCTTT
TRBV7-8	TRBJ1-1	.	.	CASSLVTAEAFF	TGTGCCAGCAGCTTAGTTACTGCTGAAGCTTTCTTT
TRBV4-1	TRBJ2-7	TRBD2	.	CASSQVPAGGYEQYF	TGCGCCAGCAGCCAAGTACCAGCGGGAGGATACGAGCAGTACTTC
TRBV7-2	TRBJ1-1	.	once	CASSLVNRKAFF	TGTGCCAGCAGCTTAGTGAACAGAAAAGCTTTCTTT
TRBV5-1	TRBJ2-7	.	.	CASSPIDIYEQYF	TGCGCCAGCAGCCCAATCGACATTTACGAGCAGTACTTC
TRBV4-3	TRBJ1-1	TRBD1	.	CASSQETGENTEAFF	TGCGCCAGCAGCCAGGAAACAGGGGAGAACACTGAAGCTTTCTTT
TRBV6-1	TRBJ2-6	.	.	CASSEGGTAGANVLTF	TGTGCCAGCAGTGAAGGCGGGACCGCTGGGGCCAACGTCCTGACTTTC
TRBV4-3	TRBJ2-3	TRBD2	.	CASSQGKTSVVADTQYF	TGCGCCAGCAGCCAGGGGAAGACTAGCGTCGTCGCAGATACGCAGTATTTT
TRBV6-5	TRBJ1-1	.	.	CASSYQYYMNTEAFF	TGTGCCAGCAGCTACCAGTATTACATGAACACTGAAGCTTTCTTT
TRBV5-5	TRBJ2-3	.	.	CASSLAPGTDTQYF	TGTGCCAGCAGCTTGGCCCCGGGCACAGATACGCAGTATTTT
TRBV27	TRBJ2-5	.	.	CASSLYAEETQYF	TGTGCCAGCAGTTTGTACGCGGAAGAGACCCAGTACTTC
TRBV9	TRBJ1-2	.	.	CASSVGSTTPNYGYTF	TGTGCCAGCAGCGTAGGTTCCACGACACCGAACTATGGCTACACCTTC
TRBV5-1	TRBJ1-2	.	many	CASSLNLGQTILGTF	TGCGCCAGCAGCTTGAACCTTGGACAGACCATCTTAGGCACCTTC
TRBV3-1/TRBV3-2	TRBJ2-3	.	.	CASSLPGRGSTDTQYF	TGTGCCAGCAGCCTACCCGGAAGGGGGAGCACAGATACGCAGTATTTT
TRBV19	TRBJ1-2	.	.	CASNQPGQGGYTF	TGTGCCAGTAACCAACCCGGGCAGGGCGGCTACACCTTC
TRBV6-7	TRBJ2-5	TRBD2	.	CASDWRVKPTSGGKQETQYF	TGTGCCAGCGATTGGCGCGTGAAGCCTACTAGCGGGGGGAAACAAGAGACCCAGTACTTC
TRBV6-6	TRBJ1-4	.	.	CASRHTRAAGEKLFF	TGTGCCAGCAGACACACCCGGGCGGCGGGGGAAAAACTGTTTTTT
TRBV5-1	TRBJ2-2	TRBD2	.	CASAPRAGGDTGELFF	TGCGCCAGCGCCCCCCGGGCGGGAGGGGACACCGGGGAGCTGTTTTTT
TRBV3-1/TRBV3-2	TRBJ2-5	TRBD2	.	CASSQDWVSGRGEETQYF	TGTGCCAGCAGCCAAGATTGGGTTAGCGGGAGAGGAGAAGAGACCCAGTACTTC
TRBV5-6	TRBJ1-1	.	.	CASSLHGVLEAFF	TGTGCCAGCAGCCTACACGGAGTTCTTGAAGCTTTCTTT
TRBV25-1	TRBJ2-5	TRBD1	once	CASRGDRAQETQYF	TGTGCCAGCAGGGGAGACAGGGCCCAAGAGACCCAGTACTTC
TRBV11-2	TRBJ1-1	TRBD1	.	CASSSGYLDRAENTEAFF	TGTGCCAGCAGCTCGGGTTATTTGGACAGGGCGGAAAACACTGAAGCTTTCTTT
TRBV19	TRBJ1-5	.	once	CASTKRENQPQHF	TGTGCCAGTACGAAACGGGAAAATCAGCCCCAGCATTTT
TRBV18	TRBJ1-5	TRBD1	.	CASSPDRGQGNQPQHF	TGTGCCAGCTCCCCGGACAGGGGGCAGGGCAATCAGCCCCAGCATTTT
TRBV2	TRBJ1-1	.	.	CATPSLGGNTEAFF	TGTGCCACCCCGTCTTTAGGGGGGAACACTGAAGCTTTCTTT
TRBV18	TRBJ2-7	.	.	CASSPMDTESYEQYF	TGTGCCAGCTCACCTATGGACACCGAATCCTACGAGCAGTACTTC
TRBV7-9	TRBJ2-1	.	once	CASSQPGTSYNEQFF	TGTGCCAGCAGCCAGCCCGGGACTTCCTACAATGAGCAGTTCTTC
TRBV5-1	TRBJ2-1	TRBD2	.	CASSFGTSGRSEQFF	TGCGCCAGCAGCTTCGGGACTAGCGGGAGAAGTGAGCAGTTCTTC
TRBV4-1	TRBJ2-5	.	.	CASSQRGMGQETQYF	TGCGCCAGCAGCCAAAGGGGCATGGGACAAGAGACCCAGTACTTC
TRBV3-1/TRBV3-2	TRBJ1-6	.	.	CASRILINDSPLHF	TGTGCCAGCAGAATCCTAATAAACGATTCACCCCTCCACTTT